These T cell receptor beta chains were read from a single sample in a study of cytomegalovirus exposure and HLA in healthy donors. The table came from immunoSEQ multiplex PCR; TCRdb's copy has only in-frame clones and leaves some out. Of approximately 140,000 clones listed, roughly 79% are singletons. Source material: PBMCs. These receptors all come from a boy aged 2-15 years in good health and CMV-seronegative. Both conserved end residues are part of each CDR3. The D gene is left open where the match is weak. Expanded clones are given a class, and other clones once, few, many or no size at all.

D gene: TRBD1
clone size: .
V gene: TRBV6-1
J gene: TRBJ2-7
CDR3 protein: CASSETGGLEQYF
CDR3 DNA: TGTGCCAGCAGTGAGACAGGGGGGCTCGAGCAGTACTTC

D gene: .
clone size: .
V gene: TRBV5-1
J gene: TRBJ1-2
CDR3 protein: CASSVQGFGYEGYTF
CDR3 DNA: TGCGCCAGCAGCGTACAGGGTTTTGGCTATGAAGGCTACACCTTC

D gene: .
clone size: .
V gene: TRBV1
J gene: TRBJ2-7
CDR3 protein: CTSSQAPSGLYEQYF
CDR3 DNA: TGCACCAGCAGCCAAGCCCCTAGCGGCCTCTACGAGCAGTACTTC

D gene: .
clone size: .
V gene: TRBV25-1
J gene: TRBJ2-1
CDR3 protein: CASSENLGHWSLNEQFF
CDR3 DNA: TGTGCCAGCAGTGAAAACCTTGGACACTGGTCTTTGAATGAGCAGTTCTTC

D gene: .
clone size: .
V gene: TRBV5-1
J gene: TRBJ1-2
CDR3 protein: CASSFTQAGGYTF
CDR3 DNA: TGCGCCAGCAGTTTCACCCAGGCGGGTGGCTACACCTTC

D gene: TRBD1
clone size: .
V gene: TRBV7-6
J gene: TRBJ2-7
CDR3 protein: CASSSGQAGTPYEQYF
CDR3 DNA: TGTGCCAGCAGCTCAGGACAGGCAGGGACCCCCTACGAGCAGTACTTC

D gene: .
clone size: .
V gene: TRBV30
J gene: TRBJ1-2
CDR3 protein: CAWIPGHTPYQGYTF
CDR3 DNA: TGTGCCTGGATACCGGGACATACGCCTTATCAGGGCTACACCTTC

D gene: .
clone size: .
V gene: TRBV2
J gene: TRBJ1-2
CDR3 protein: CASRLQDSRSTF
CDR3 DNA: TGTGCCAGCAGGCTACAGGACAGTAGAAGTACCTTC

D gene: TRBD1
clone size: .
V gene: TRBV7-9
J gene: TRBJ2-5
CDR3 protein: CASSATGAQETQYF
CDR3 DNA: TGTGCCAGCAGCGCGACAGGGGCCCAGGAGACCCAGTACTTC

D gene: .
clone size: .
V gene: TRBV25-1
J gene: TRBJ1-1
CDR3 protein: CASSDRDSYSGWTFF
CDR3 DNA: TGTGCCAGCAGTGATAGGGACTCCTACTCCGGTTGGACTTTCTTT

D gene: .
clone size: .
V gene: TRBV6-5
J gene: TRBJ1-5
CDR3 protein: CASSYRENQPQHF
CDR3 DNA: TGTGCCAGCAGTTACCGGGAGAATCAGCCCCAGCATTTT

D gene: TRBD2
clone size: .
V gene: TRBV6-6
J gene: TRBJ2-1
CDR3 protein: CASSSLGTSEDNEQFF
CDR3 DNA: TGTGCCAGCAGTTCTCTGGGGACTAGCGAGGACAATGAGCAGTTCTTC

D gene: TRBD2
clone size: .
V gene: TRBV7-3
J gene: TRBJ2-3
CDR3 protein: CASSFTGTSGGFDTQYF
CDR3 DNA: TGTGCCAGCAGCTTTACCGGGACTAGCGGGGGGTTTGATACGCAGTATTTT

D gene: TRBD2
clone size: once
V gene: TRBV19
J gene: TRBJ2-1
CDR3 protein: CASGTSGYNEQFF
CDR3 DNA: TGTGCCAGTGGGACTAGCGGGTACAATGAGCAGTTCTTC

D gene: .
clone size: .
V gene: TRBV15
J gene: TRBJ1-3
CDR3 protein: CATSTSSNPSGNTIYF
CDR3 DNA: TGTGCCACCAGCACCTCTTCTAATCCCTCTGGAAACACCATATATTTT

D gene: .
clone size: .
V gene: TRBV7-3
J gene: TRBJ1-1
CDR3 protein: CASSPYGGRNTEAFF
CDR3 DNA: TGTGCCAGCAGCCCCTATGGAGGGAGGAACACTGAAGCTTTCTTT

D gene: .
clone size: .
V gene: TRBV18
J gene: TRBJ2-2
CDR3 protein: CASSPQDSPNTGELFF
CDR3 DNA: TGTGCCAGCTCACCACAGGACAGCCCCAACACCGGGGAGCTGTTTTTT

D gene: .
clone size: .
V gene: TRBV14
J gene: TRBJ2-7
CDR3 protein: CASSRGTVPPYEQYF
CDR3 DNA: TGTGCCAGCAGTCGCGGGACAGTACCACCCTACGAGCAGTACTTC

D gene: TRBD2
clone size: .
V gene: TRBV4-2
J gene: TRBJ2-7
CDR3 protein: CASSQVIAGVNEQYF
CDR3 DNA: TGTGCCAGCAGCCAAGTAATAGCGGGGGTTAACGAGCAGTACTTC

D gene: .
clone size: .
V gene: TRBV4-1
J gene: TRBJ2-2
CDR3 protein: CASSPRRANTGELFF
CDR3 DNA: TGCGCCAGCAGTCCGCGACGGGCGAACACCGGGGAGCTGTTTTTT

D gene: .
clone size: .
V gene: TRBV21-1
J gene: TRBJ1-3
CDR3 protein: CASSIRFSGNTIYF
CDR3 DNA: TGTGCCAGCAGCATACGGTTCTCTGGAAACACCATATATTTT

D gene: TRBD2
clone size: .
V gene: TRBV18
J gene: TRBJ2-2
CDR3 protein: CASSSKLGTSGANTGELFF
CDR3 DNA: TGTGCCAGCTCATCGAAACTCGGGACTAGCGGGGCGAACACCGGGGAGCTGTTTTTT

D gene: .
clone size: .
V gene: TRBV9
J gene: TRBJ1-4
CDR3 protein: CASSVGGLGEKLFF
CDR3 DNA: TGTGCCAGCAGCGTAGGGGGGCTCGGGGAAAAACTGTTTTTT

D gene: TRBD2
clone size: .
V gene: TRBV7-3
J gene: TRBJ2-1
CDR3 protein: CASSLTAGLAKDEQFF
CDR3 DNA: TGTGCCAGCAGCTTAACTGCGGGACTAGCGAAGGATGAGCAGTTCTTC

D gene: TRBD1
clone size: .
V gene: TRBV12-5
J gene: TRBJ2-2
CDR3 protein: CASGADRANTGELFF
CDR3 DNA: TGTGCTAGTGGTGCGGACAGGGCGAACACCGGGGAGCTGTTTTTT

D gene: TRBD1
clone size: .
V gene: TRBV11-2
J gene: TRBJ1-2
CDR3 protein: CASSYLPGQQNNNYGYTF
CDR3 DNA: TGTGCCAGCAGCTACCTACCGGGACAGCAAAACAATAACTATGGCTACACCTTC

D gene: TRBD1
clone size: .
V gene: TRBV29-1
J gene: TRBJ2-3
CDR3 protein: CSVYSGTGSNTQYF
CDR3 DNA: TGCAGCGTATACTCGGGGACAGGGTCGAATACGCAGTATTTT

D gene: TRBD2
clone size: .
V gene: TRBV7-9
J gene: TRBJ2-3
CDR3 protein: CASSSPTSGALPEVEYF
CDR3 DNA: TGTGCCAGCAGCTCTCCGACTAGCGGGGCCCTCCCCGAAGTGGAGTATTTT

D gene: TRBD2
clone size: .
V gene: TRBV30
J gene: TRBJ2-3
CDR3 protein: CAWTLAGSTDTQYF
CDR3 DNA: TGTGCCTGGACACTAGCGGGTTCCACAGATACGCAGTATTTT

D gene: TRBD2
clone size: few
V gene: TRBV5-8
J gene: TRBJ2-2
CDR3 protein: CASSLVAGTAGELFF
CDR3 DNA: TGTGCCAGCAGCTTGGTAGCGGGAACGGCCGGGGAGCTGTTTTTT

D gene: TRBD1
clone size: .
V gene: TRBV11-2
J gene: TRBJ1-3
CDR3 protein: CASSLELTGARFSGNTIYF
CDR3 DNA: TGTGCCAGCAGCTTAGAATTGACAGGGGCTAGATTCTCTGGAAACACCATATATTTT

D gene: TRBD1
clone size: .
V gene: TRBV7-3
J gene: TRBJ2-3
CDR3 protein: CASSRGQTTLTDTQYF
CDR3 DNA: TGTGCCAGCAGCCGGGGACAGACTACTCTTACAGATACGCAGTATTTT

D gene: .
clone size: .
V gene: TRBV28
J gene: TRBJ2-1
CDR3 protein: CASTTGRNEQFF
CDR3 DNA: TGTGCCAGTACGACAGGGAGGAATGAGCAGTTCTTC

D gene: .
clone size: .
V gene: TRBV5-4
J gene: TRBJ2-7
CDR3 protein: CASSPLAGVKYEQYF
CDR3 DNA: TGTGCCAGCAGTCCCCTGGCAGGGGTAAAGTACGAGCAGTACTTC

D gene: TRBD2
clone size: .
V gene: TRBV29-1
J gene: TRBJ2-7
CDR3 protein: CSVVTGGSYEQYF
CDR3 DNA: TGCAGCGTTGTGACGGGAGGTTCCTACGAGCAGTACTTC

D gene: TRBD1
clone size: .
V gene: TRBV9
J gene: TRBJ2-5
CDR3 protein: CASSLRTGGETQYF
CDR3 DNA: TGTGCCAGCAGCCTTCGGACAGGGGGGGAGACCCAGTACTTC

D gene: .
clone size: .
V gene: TRBV7-3
J gene: TRBJ1-1
CDR3 protein: CASSLIPGNLGNAEAFF
CDR3 DNA: TGTGCCAGCAGCTTAATCCCAGGGAATCTCGGAAACGCTGAAGCTTTCTTT

D gene: TRBD1
clone size: few
V gene: TRBV6-1
J gene: TRBJ1-4
CDR3 protein: CASSEGQGVGPNEKLFF
CDR3 DNA: TGTGCCAGCAGTGAGGGACAGGGGGTTGGCCCAAATGAAAAACTGTTTTTT

D gene: .
clone size: .
V gene: TRBV2
J gene: TRBJ1-2
CDR3 protein: CASSNRGQSGYTF
CDR3 DNA: TGTGCCAGCAGTAACCGCGGACAGAGTGGCTACACCTTC

D gene: TRBD1
clone size: .
V gene: TRBV28
J gene: TRBJ1-5
CDR3 protein: CASSPNRQGIGQPQHF
CDR3 DNA: TGTGCCAGCAGCCCAAACCGACAGGGAATAGGACAGCCCCAGCATTTT

D gene: TRBD1
clone size: .
V gene: TRBV2
J gene: TRBJ1-1
CDR3 protein: CASSTGGETNTEAFF
CDR3 DNA: TGTGCCAGCAGTACAGGGGGCGAGACGAACACTGAAGCTTTCTTT

D gene: TRBD1
clone size: .
V gene: TRBV7-9
J gene: TRBJ2-7
CDR3 protein: CSSSLVQGAGEQYF
CDR3 DNA: TGTTCCAGCAGCTTAGTACAGGGGGCGGGGGAGCAGTACTTC

D gene: .
clone size: .
V gene: TRBV27
J gene: TRBJ1-2
CDR3 protein: CASSSLRTQFGYTF
CDR3 DNA: TGTGCCAGCAGTTCGCTGAGGACTCAGTTTGGCTACACCTTC

D gene: TRBD1
clone size: .
V gene: TRBV5-4
J gene: TRBJ1-1
CDR3 protein: CASSADRDTEAFF
CDR3 DNA: TGTGCCAGCAGCGCTGACAGGGACACTGAAGCTTTCTTT

D gene: .
clone size: .
V gene: TRBV10-3
J gene: TRBJ1-4
CDR3 protein: CAISESLDREKLFF
CDR3 DNA: TGTGCCATCAGTGAGTCCCTAGACAGGGAAAAACTGTTTTTT

D gene: .
clone size: once
V gene: TRBV29-1
J gene: TRBJ2-3
CDR3 protein: CSVEDGVADNSTGTQYF
CDR3 DNA: TGCAGCGTTGAAGATGGGGTAGCGGATAATAGCACAGGTACGCAGTATTTT

D gene: .
clone size: .
V gene: TRBV6-5
J gene: TRBJ1-5
CDR3 protein: CASGRQLSNQPQHF
CDR3 DNA: TGTGCCAGCGGTCGACAGTTAAGCAATCAGCCCCAGCATTTT

D gene: .
clone size: .
V gene: TRBV5-1
J gene: TRBJ1-3
CDR3 protein: CASSLDAGNTIYF
CDR3 DNA: TGCGCCAGCAGCTTGGACGCGGGAAACACCATATATTTT

D gene: .
clone size: .
V gene: TRBV4-2
J gene: TRBJ2-7
CDR3 protein: CASSHDTTGRGTYEQYF
CDR3 DNA: TGTGCCAGCAGCCACGATACCACGGGGAGGGGGACCTACGAGCAGTACTTC

D gene: TRBD2
clone size: once
V gene: TRBV4-2
J gene: TRBJ2-3
CDR3 protein: CASSKPTSLEQYF
CDR3 DNA: TGTGCCAGCAGCAAACCGACTAGCCTTGAACAGTATTTT

D gene: .
clone size: .
V gene: TRBV6-5
J gene: TRBJ1-2
CDR3 protein: CASSEAAHYGYTF
CDR3 DNA: TGTGCCAGCAGTGAAGCGGCACACTATGGCTACACCTTC

D gene: .
clone size: once
V gene: TRBV4-1
J gene: TRBJ1-4
CDR3 protein: CASSQDEVLNEKLFF
CDR3 DNA: TGCGCCAGCAGCCAAGATGAGGTCCTTAATGAAAAACTGTTTTTT

D gene: TRBD2
clone size: .
V gene: TRBV5-1
J gene: TRBJ2-1
CDR3 protein: CASSLRSLDGWEGHNEQFF
CDR3 DNA: TGCGCCAGCAGCTTGAGATCGTTGGATGGGTGGGAGGGACACAATGAGCAGTTCTTC

D gene: .
clone size: .
V gene: TRBV19
J gene: TRBJ1-1
CDR3 protein: CASSISNMNTEAFF
CDR3 DNA: TGTGCCAGTAGTATTTCAAACATGAACACTGAAGCTTTCTTT

D gene: TRBD1
clone size: .
V gene: TRBV5-1
J gene: TRBJ2-7
CDR3 protein: CASSFAGLRTGSGGEQYF
CDR3 DNA: TGCGCCAGCAGCTTCGCGGGTCTAAGGACAGGGTCGGGTGGCGAGCAGTACTTC

D gene: TRBD2
clone size: .
V gene: TRBV19
J gene: TRBJ2-3
CDR3 protein: CASSPSGKGLGTDTQYF
CDR3 DNA: TGTGCCAGTAGCCCTAGCGGGAAGGGTTTGGGCACAGATACGCAGTATTTT

D gene: TRBD2
clone size: .
V gene: TRBV30
J gene: TRBJ2-2
CDR3 protein: CAWGGAGELFF
CDR3 DNA: TGTGCCTGGGGGGGGGCCGGGGAGCTGTTTTTT

D gene: .
clone size: few
V gene: TRBV2
J gene: TRBJ1-1
CDR3 protein: CARSTGLNTEAFF
CDR3 DNA: TGTGCCAGATCTACAGGGTTGAACACTGAAGCTTTCTTT

D gene: .
clone size: .
V gene: TRBV29-1
J gene: TRBJ2-2
CDR3 protein: CSAGQTPTGELFF
CDR3 DNA: TGCAGCGCCGGACAGACCCCCACCGGGGAGCTGTTTTTT